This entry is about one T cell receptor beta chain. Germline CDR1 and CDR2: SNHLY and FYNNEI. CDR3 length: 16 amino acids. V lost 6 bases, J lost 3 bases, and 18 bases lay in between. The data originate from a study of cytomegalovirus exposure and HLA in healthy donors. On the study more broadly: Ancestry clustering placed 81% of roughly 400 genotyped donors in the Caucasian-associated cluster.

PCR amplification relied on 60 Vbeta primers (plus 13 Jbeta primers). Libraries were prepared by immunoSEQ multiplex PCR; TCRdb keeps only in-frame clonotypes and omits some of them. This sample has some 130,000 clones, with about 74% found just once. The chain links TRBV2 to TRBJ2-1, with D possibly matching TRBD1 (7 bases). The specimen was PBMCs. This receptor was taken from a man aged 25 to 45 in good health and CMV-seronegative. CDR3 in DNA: TGTGCCAGCAGCTCGCCGGAGGGGGCCTACTACAATGAGCAGTTCTTC. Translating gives CASSSPEGAYYNEQFF.